The 5 T cell receptor beta chains in this list originate from one sample, sequenced in a study of T cell repertoires in cytomegalovirus infection (dated 2019 in TCRdb). Their specific antigens are unknown. The data were produced on an Illumina HiSeq 1500. Starting from the raw public reads, TCRdb applied fastp trimming at Q25, assembled clones with MiXCR and retained in-frame beta chains. Each record represents a unique CDR3 protein, reported with the most common genes and DNA among its rows. Recorded for this sample are 360,000 or so distinct CDR3 sequences; roughly 34% of them occurred a single time. The ten largest clones add up to about 14% of the sample. The treatment or condition label corresponds to: in vitro stimulation with specific CMV peptide epitopes to enrich CMV-specific T cells. The sequencing used cultured PBMCs, collected from culture after CMV antigen stimulation. The origin of the receptors is a human donor in good health (CMV status not recorded). Some clones in this sample may be carry-over from other donors' samples.

The CDR3 reads CASSRDPQTGYEQYV. The CDR3 DNA sequence: TGTGCCAGCAGCCGGGACCCTCAAACCGGCTACGAGCAGTACGTC. V usage is TRBV5-4 and J usage is TRBJ2-7, with D tentatively TRBD1 or TRBD2 (5 bases each). The CDR3 spans 15 residues. V shed 4 bases and J shed 3 bases, with 17 bases lying between them. Germline V gives CDR1 SGHNT, CDR2 YYREEE (reference sequence).

Concerning this clonotype: One junction end disagrees with the germline gene, perhaps due to a read error. The chain recombines TRBV20-1 with TRBJ1-5, with D hard to call. CDR3 size: 13 residues. In germline, CDR1 is DFQATT, CDR2 SNEGSKA (reference sequence). CDR3 coding DNA: TGCAGTGCTAGCCCCTCTCGTGATCACCCCCAGCATTTT. It encodes CSASPSRDHPQHF.

This clonotype has only a few counts. The chain joins TRBV7-2 to TRBJ2-7; either TRBD1 or TRBD2 may supply D (6 bases each). Germline assignment: CDR1 SGHTA and CDR2 FQGNSA. This CDR3 has 14 residues. V was shortened by 1 base and J by 7 bases, with 14 bases between the two germline ends. CDR3 region: CASSLGGGLYEQYV. The CDR3, as DNA: TGTGCCAGCAGCTTAGGTGGGGGGCTTTATGAGCAGTACGTC.

J is TRBJ2-1 and V is TRBV4-1, with 10 bases aligning to TRBD2. The CDR3 extends over 17 amino acids. Germline CDR1 MGHRA, CDR2 YSYEKL. J gave up 0 bases and V 1 base, and 3 bases lay outside the gene matches. In DNA, the CDR3 is TGCGCCAGCAGCCAAGTTTGGACTAGCGGCTCCTACAATGAGCAGTTCTTC. This sequence encodes CASSQVWTSGSYNEQFF.

This clonotype has just a few counts. The chain recombines TRBV6-2 or TRBV6-3 with TRBJ1-5, with TRBD1 matching 7 bases. Trimming at V came to 2 bases and at J to 4 bases, leaving 5 bases not matched to a gene. CDR3 size: 15 residues. In germline, CDR1 is MNHEY, CDR2 SVGEGT. CDR3 nucleotides: TGTGCCAGCAGTTACCGCGGGACAGTGAATCAGCCCCAGCATTTT. Protein: CASSYRGTVNQPQHF.